Below, 18 T cell receptor beta chains from the same sample are listed, as sequenced in a study of cytomegalovirus exposure and HLA in healthy donors. Primers for the PCR totalled 60 Vbeta and 13 Jbeta. Profiling relied on immunoSEQ multiplex PCR, and the TCRdb table lists in-frame clones only, not all of them. Of roughly 72,000 clones detected, over 70% appear once; the ten largest clones hold roughly 11%. Sequenced sample: PBMCs. All receptors come from a human donor in good health.

The genes are TRBV19 and TRBJ1-1; D is possibly TRBD1 (5 bases). The germline V gene has CDR1 LNHDA and CDR2 SQIVND (reference sequence). V lost 4 bases, J lost 4 bases, and 13 bases lay in between. The CDR3 sequence is 14 residues long. The CDR3 loop is CASSTLVGGTEAFF. CDR3 coding DNA: TGTGCCAGTAGTACCCTAGTGGGGGGCACTGAAGCTTTCTTT.

The chain carries TRBV25-1 and TRBJ1-5, with D hard to call. The V end was cut by 5 bases, the J end by 7 bases, with 15 bases between. The germline gives CDR1 MGHDK, CDR2 SYGVNS. The CDR3 runs to 14 residues. The CDR3 DNA follows: TGTGCCAGCAGTAACGGACTGGGAATCCAGCCCCAGCATTTT. This translates into CASSNGLGIQPQHF.

The CDR3 DNA is TGCGCCAGCAGTGAGTACGGGACAGAATATGGCTACACCTTC. Translating gives CASSEYGTEYGYTF. The chain has TRBV10-2 and TRBJ1-2, with 7 positions matching TRBD1. The CDR3 is made up of 14 amino acids. J lost 5 bases, V lost 1 base, and 4 bases had no gene match. Germline V CDR1 and CDR2: WSHSY, SAAADI.

This chain links TRBV27 with TRBJ1-3; D not resolved. Trimming stripped 0 bases from V and 2 bases from J, with 8 bases between. The CDR3 is made up of 15 amino acids. Germline-derived CDR1 and CDR2 are MNHEY and SMNVEV (reference sequence). CDR3 protein: CASSLSIAAGNTIYF. The CDR3 DNA follows: TGTGCCAGCAGTTTATCGATAGCGGCTGGAAACACCATATATTTT.

This clone was seen more than once but under ten times. The rearrangement joins TRBV28 to TRBJ1-2; D not certain. CDR1 and CDR2 from the germline V gene are MDHEN and SYDVKM. Trimming took off 3 bases at V and 8 bases at J, with 13 bases between the two ends. The CDR3 is 13 residues long. CDR3 amino acids: CASSFQMGSGYTF. The CDR3 nucleotides read TGTGCCAGCAGTTTTCAGATGGGCAGCGGCTACACCTTC.

This clone was seen more than once but under ten times. The chain joins TRBV6-1 to TRBJ2-3; D might be TRBD2 (5 bases). Germline values: CDR1 MNHNS, CDR2 SASEGT. V was cut by 4 bases and J by 2 bases, with 10 bases left in between. The CDR3 consists of 14 residues. CDR3 sequence: CASSGEGPTDTQYF. The DNA of the CDR3 is TGTGCCAGCAGTGGAGAGGGCCCCACAGATACGCAGTATTTT.

The V gene is TRBV27, the J gene TRBJ2-7, with 7 bases aligning to TRBD1. V dropped 7 bases and J dropped 7; count of bases not matched to a gene: 4. CDR1 MNHEY and CDR2 SMNVEV come from the germline V gene (reference sequence). The CDR3 length is 11 residues. The CDR3 loop reads CASIQGREQYF. CDR3 nucleotide sequence: TGTGCCAGCATACAGGGGAGAGAGCAGTACTTC.

This clone appeared once. V is TRBV7-6 and J is TRBJ2-7; maybe TRBD1 (5 bases). V gave up 0 bases and J gave up 0 bases, with 9 bases separating them. CDR3 size: 15 residues. Looked up from germline, CDR1 is SGHVS and CDR2 is FNYEAQ. The CDR3 region is CASSLAPQGSYEQYF. The CDR3 coding sequence is TGTGCCAGCAGCTTAGCCCCCCAGGGCTCCTACGAGCAGTACTTC. Full variable domain (missing parts from reference TRBV7-6 and TRBJ2-7): GAGVSQSPRYKVTKRGQDVALRCDPISGHVSLYWYRQALGQGPEFLTYFNYEAQQDKSGLPNDRFSAERPEGSISTLTIQRTEQRDSAMYRCASSLAPQGSYEQYFGPGTRLTVT.

This sequence joins TRBV9 and TRBJ2-5, with D perhaps TRBD2 (6 bases). This CDR3 region has 15 residues. The germline CDR1 and CDR2 sequences are SGDLS and YYNGEE. V lost 4 bases and J lost 4, with 17 bases in between. The CDR3 here is CASSPGGSGPETQYF. CDR3 sequence (DNA): TGTGCCAGCAGCCCTGGGGGGAGCGGTCCAGAGACCCAGTACTTC.

The sample holds a few counts of this clone. The chain combines TRBV2 with TRBJ1-1; D gene ambiguous. The V end lost 6 bases, the J end lost 1 base, and 6 bases lay between the germline ends. Germline assignment: CDR1 SNHLY and CDR2 FYNNEI. This CDR3 contains 12 residues. The CDR3 DNA follows: TGTGCCAGCAGGCGCGGGAACACTGAAGCTTTCTTT. Translating gives CASRRGNTEAFF.

This chain joins TRBV6-5 and TRBJ1-1; D unclear. The CDR3 covers 15 residues. V was clipped by 0 bases and J by 3 bases, with 11 bases between them. Per germline, CDR1 MNHEY and CDR2 SVGAGI. CDR3 nucleotides: TGTGCCAGCAGTTACTCGAGGGTATGGGACACTGAAGCTTTCTTT. Amino acid sequence: CASSYSRVWDTEAFF.

This clone was observed a single time. The chain links TRBV18 to TRBJ1-1; D remains ambiguous. This CDR3 has 14 residues. Germline loops: CDR1 KGHSH, CDR2 LQKENI. V was cut by 6 bases and J by 5 bases, with 16 bases left in between. The DNA of the CDR3 is TGTGCCAGCTCTGGGCGGGGATCGTGGACTGAAGCTTTCTTT. Translated, it gives CASSGRGSWTEAFF.

The chain joins TRBV30 to TRBJ2-6; D remains unclear. Germline CDR1 GTSNPN, CDR2 SVGIG (reference sequence). V dropped 4 bases and J dropped 0 bases, with 7 bases sitting between them. The length of the CDR3 is 14 residues. In DNA form, the CDR3 reads TGTGCCTGGACCCCCGGCTCTGGGGCCAACGTCCTGACTTTC. It codes for CAWTPGSGANVLTF.

V gene TRBV6-6 combines with J gene TRBJ2-7; a possible D gene is TRBD1 (6 bases). The CDR3 is 14 residues long. Germline CDR1 reads MNHNY; CDR2 reads SVGAGI (reference sequence). Trimming took off 7 bases at V and 2 bases at J, with 15 bases between the two ends. CDR3 DNA sequence: TGTGCCAGCAATGAACAGGGATCCCCCTACGAGCAGTACTTC. Translated: CASNEQGSPYEQYF.

This clone was detected once. V gene TRBV29-1 combines with J gene TRBJ2-6; 7 nucleotides align to TRBD1. The CDR3 consists of 16 residues. V shed 5 bases, J shed 0 bases, and the junction held 7 bases outside the gene matches. The V gene's germline CDR1 is SQVTM and CDR2 ANQGSEA. The CDR3 bases are TGCAGCGTTTCCGGGACAGCTAACTCTGGGGCCAACGTCCTGACTTTC. Encoded protein: CSVSGTANSGANVLTF.

The chain links TRBV4-1 to TRBJ2-5, with TRBD1 matching over 9 bases. The DNA end lines up better with TRBJ2-7; the J call may be wrong. The germline V gene has CDR1 MGHRA and CDR2 YSYEKL. The CDR3 has 14 amino acids. The CDR3 nucleotides are TGCGCCAGCAGCGGGCGGACAGGGGAGGGCGAGCAGTACTTC. Its translation: CASSGRTGEGEQYF.

V is TRBV9 and J is TRBJ2-7; D remains unclear. CDR1 is SGDLS, CDR2 YYNGEE, per germline. There are 14 residues in the CDR3. V lost 10 bases and J lost 0, with 17 bases in between. Written as DNA, the CDR3 is TGTGCCGCCCTCCGCACAGCTCTCTCCTACGAGCAGTACTTC. The encoded protein is CAALRTALSYEQYF.

This clone was seen a few times. The chain employs TRBV25-1 and TRBJ1-1, with a tentative D call TRBD1 (5 bases). V was shortened by 4 bases and J by 7 bases, with 7 bases between the two germline ends. This CDR3 has 11 amino acids. The germline V gene has CDR1 MGHDK and CDR2 SYGVNS. CDR3 nucleotide sequence: TGTGCCAGCAGTGGGAGGGGTGAAGCTTTCTTT. It encodes CASSGRGEAFF.